This is a list of T cell receptor beta chains from one sample in a study of cytomegalovirus exposure and HLA in healthy donors. Sequenced by immunoSEQ multiplex PCR; TCRdb stores in-frame clones only, minus some. In the table there are 110,000 to 150,000 clones, over 60% of which are singletons. The sample comprised PBMCs. The receptor source for this set is a woman between 25 and 40 years old in good health and CMV-seronegative. Each CDR3 is given with its conserved first and last residue. A D gene is named only where the DNA matches it firmly. Part of the rows lack a size; the others show once, few, many or a class for expanded clones.

clone_size,v_call,j_call,d_call,cdr3_aa,cdr3_nt
.,TRBV2,TRBJ1-3,.,CASSEVPGAGNTIYF,TGTGCCAGCAGTGAGGTGCCAGGGGCGGGAAACACCATATATTTT
.,TRBV30,TRBJ2-7,.,CAWTGGGRYEQYF,TGTGCCTGGACAGGGGGAGGTCGGTACGAGCAGTACTTC
.,TRBV5-1,TRBJ1-2,.,CASSSDRYYGYTF,TGCGCCAGCAGCTCGGACAGATACTATGGCTACACCTTC
.,TRBV9,TRBJ1-2,TRBD1,CASSVVGTGGFDYGYTF,TGTGCCAGCAGCGTAGTCGGGACAGGGGGTTTTGACTATGGCTACACCTTC
.,TRBV2,TRBJ2-2,.,CASRDQGGGRTGELFF,TGTGCCAGCAGGGACCAGGGAGGGGGTAGGACCGGGGAGCTGTTTTTT
once,TRBV7-3,TRBJ1-1,TRBD1,CASSLGDRGTAFF,TGTGCCAGCAGCTTAGGGGACAGGGGGACAGCTTTCTTT
.,TRBV5-1,TRBJ2-3,.,CASSLAGQTGDTQYF,TGCGCCAGCAGCTTGGCTGGACAGACTGGCGATACGCAGTATTTT
.,TRBV28,TRBJ2-4,TRBD2,CASSLSGGEDIQYF,TGTGCCAGCAGTTTAAGCGGGGGGGAGGACATTCAGTACTTC
.,TRBV11-1,TRBJ2-1,TRBD2,CASRHPGLAGGSSYNEQFF,TGTGCCAGCAGGCATCCGGGACTAGCGGGGGGGAGTTCCTACAATGAGCAGTTCTTC
.,TRBV14,TRBJ1-2,TRBD1,CASSQESGQFYGYTF,TGTGCCAGCAGCCAAGAGTCGGGACAGTTCTATGGCTACACCTTC
.,TRBV6-6,TRBJ1-2,.,CASSPWGTRYGYTF,TGTGCCAGCAGCCCCTGGGGCACCCGCTATGGCTACACCTTC
.,TRBV5-1,TRBJ1-5,TRBD1,CASSLGRGPGPQHF,TGCGCCAGCAGCTTGGGCAGGGGGCCCGGCCCCCAGCATTTT
.,TRBV15,TRBJ1-6,.,CATSRDLQAASPLHF,TGTGCCACCAGCAGAGATCTTCAAGCGGCCTCACCCCTCCACTTT
once,TRBV6-1,TRBJ2-7,.,CASREPTGNTYEQYF,TGTGCCAGCAGAGAACCGACGGGGAACACCTACGAGCAGTACTTC
.,TRBV19,TRBJ1-3,TRBD1,CASSIRGPGNTIYF,TGTGCCAGTAGTATAAGGGGGCCGGGAAACACCATATATTTT
once,TRBV5-1,TRBJ2-5,.,CASSLGMTGRETQYF,TGCGCCAGCAGCTTGGGTATGACAGGGAGGGAGACCCAGTACTTC
few,TRBV30,TRBJ2-7,.,CAWSAGLSYEQYF,TGTGCCTGGAGCGCCGGACTCTCCTACGAGCAGTACTTC
.,TRBV5-1,TRBJ1-1,TRBD1,CASSSGTGVLETEAFF,TGCGCCAGCAGCTCAGGGACAGGGGTATTGGAAACTGAAGCTTTCTTT
.,TRBV9,TRBJ1-3,.,CASSHPGSGNTIYF,TGTGCCAGCAGCCACCCCGGGTCTGGAAACACCATATATTTT
.,TRBV14,TRBJ1-2,.,CASSQDNREVFYGYTF,TGTGCCAGCAGCCAAGATAATCGGGAGGTCTTCTATGGCTACACCTTC
.,TRBV5-8,TRBJ1-1,.,CASSLEIRAEAFF,TGTGCCAGCAGCTTGGAGATCAGGGCTGAAGCTTTCTTT
.,TRBV4-1,TRBJ2-7,TRBD2,CASSQDSSGWSYEQYF,TGCGCCAGCAGCCAAGATAGTAGCGGGTGGTCCTACGAGCAGTACTTC
.,TRBV5-5,TRBJ1-2,TRBD1,CASSNTGGGGYTF,TGTGCCAGCAGCAACACAGGGGGCGGTGGCTACACCTTC
.,TRBV6-5,TRBJ1-4,.,CASNRGGYDEKLFF,TGTGCCAGCAATCGTGGGGGGTATGATGAAAAACTGTTTTTT
once,TRBV10-3,TRBJ1-1,.,CAIRSGGGRTEAFF,TGTGCCATCAGGTCCGGGGGGGGGCGGACTGAAGCTTTCTTT
once,TRBV5-6,TRBJ2-7,.,CASSTRGTAYEQYF,TGTGCCAGCAGCACTCGCGGGACTGCCTACGAGCAGTACTTC
.,TRBV11-2,TRBJ2-7,TRBD1,CASSWDRDEQYF,TGTGCCAGCAGCTGGGACAGGGACGAGCAGTACTTC
.,TRBV7-9,TRBJ1-5,TRBD1,CASSGGGQPNQPQHF,TGTGCCAGCAGCGGAGGGGGACAGCCCAATCAGCCCCAGCATTTT
.,TRBV6-1,TRBJ1-5,.,CASRSAGPRQPQHF,TGTGCCAGCAGAAGCGCAGGGCCACGACAGCCCCAGCATTTT
once,TRBV4-1,TRBJ1-5,.,CASSQPGEVRQPQHF,TGCGCCAGCAGCCAACCTGGTGAGGTACGCCAGCCCCAGCATTTT
.,TRBV5-1,TRBJ1-1,.,CASSFRVNTEAFF,TGCGCCAGCAGCTTCAGGGTGAACACTGAAGCTTTCTTT
.,TRBV11-3,TRBJ1-1,.,CASSLVENTEAFF,TGTGCCAGCAGCTTAGTAGAGAACACTGAAGCTTTCTTT
few,TRBV7-3,TRBJ2-5,.,CASSLDRRETQYF,TGTGCCAGCAGCTTAGATCGGAGGGAGACCCAGTACTTC
.,TRBV5-5,TRBJ1-1,.,CASSLDTVQGAFF,TGTGCCAGCAGCTTGGATACGGTTCAGGGCGCTTTCTTT
few,TRBV5-4,TRBJ2-5,TRBD1,CASSSPGTEQETQYF,TGTGCCAGCAGCTCGCCCGGGACAGAGCAAGAGACCCAGTACTTC
few,TRBV5-1,TRBJ2-2,TRBD1,CASSLQGPRDTGELFF,TGCGCCAGCAGCCTACAGGGGCCCCGGGACACCGGGGAGCTGTTTTTT
.,TRBV27,TRBJ2-7,.,CASSFIRESHEQYF,TGTGCCAGCAGTTTCATCAGGGAAAGTCACGAGCAGTACTTC
.,TRBV21-1,TRBJ1-5,.,CASSRSRRGPGQPQHF,TGTGCCAGCAGCAGATCTCGGCGGGGACCGGGTCAGCCCCAGCATTTT
.,TRBV2,TRBJ2-5,.,CASRTGDQETQYF,TGTGCCAGCAGGACGGGGGACCAAGAGACCCAGTACTTC
.,TRBV5-6,TRBJ2-7,.,CASSSLLEQYF,TGTGCCAGCAGCTCCCTCCTCGAGCAGTACTTC
once,TRBV6-1,TRBJ1-4,.,CASSLYPGGDEKLFF,TGTGCCAGCAGCTTATACCCCGGGGGGGATGAAAAACTGTTTTTT